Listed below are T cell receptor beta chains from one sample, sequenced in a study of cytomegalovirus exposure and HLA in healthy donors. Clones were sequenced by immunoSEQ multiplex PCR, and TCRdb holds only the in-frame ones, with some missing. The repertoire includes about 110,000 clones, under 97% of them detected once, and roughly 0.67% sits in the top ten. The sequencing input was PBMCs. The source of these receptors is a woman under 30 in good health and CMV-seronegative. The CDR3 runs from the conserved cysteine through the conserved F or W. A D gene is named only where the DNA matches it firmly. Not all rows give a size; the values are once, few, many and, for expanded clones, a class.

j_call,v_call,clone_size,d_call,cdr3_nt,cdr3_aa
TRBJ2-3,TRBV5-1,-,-,TGCGCCAGCAGTCGAAGCTTGTTGCGGGGGCCGGGAGATACGCAGTATTTT,CASSRSLLRGPGDTQYF
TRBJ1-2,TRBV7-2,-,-,TGTGCCAGCAGCTTAGGAGCTAACTATGGCTACACCTTC,CASSLGANYGYTF
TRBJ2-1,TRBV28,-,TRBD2,TGTGCCAGCAGTCTTCTAGCGGGGGGGAGGAATGAGCAGTTCTTC,CASSLLAGGRNEQFF
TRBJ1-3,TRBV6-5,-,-,TGTGCCAGCGCCTTGACAGTCCCTTCTGGAAACACCATATATTTT,CASALTVPSGNTIYF
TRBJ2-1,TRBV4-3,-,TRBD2,TGCGCCAGCAGCCAAGTGGAATCGGCTAGCGGGGGGTACAATGAGCAGTTCTTC,CASSQVESASGGYNEQFF
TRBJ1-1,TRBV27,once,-,TGTGCCAGCAAGATAACAGGTCCGGACACTGAAGCTTTCTTT,CASKITGPDTEAFF
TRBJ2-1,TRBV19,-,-,TGTGCCAGTAGTAGCGACAAGATTCCCTACAATGAGCAGTTCTTC,CASSSDKIPYNEQFF
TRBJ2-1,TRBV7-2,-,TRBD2,TGTGCCAGCAGCCTGGGACTAGCGGGTTCAGCCTCTGAGCAGTTCTTC,CASSLGLAGSASEQFF
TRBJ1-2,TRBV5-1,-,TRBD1,TGCGCCAGCAGCCCAAGGACAGGGGATATCTATGGCTACACCTTC,CASSPRTGDIYGYTF
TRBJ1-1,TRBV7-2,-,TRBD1,TGTGCCAGCAGCTCAACACAGGGGGTGACTGAAGCTTTCTTT,CASSSTQGVTEAFF
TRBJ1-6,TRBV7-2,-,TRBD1,TGTGCCAGCAGCTCCGGGACAGCAAATTCACCCCTCCACTTT,CASSSGTANSPLHF
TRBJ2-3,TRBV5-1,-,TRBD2,TGCGCCAGCAGCTTGGGACTAGCGGGGACCACAGATACGCAGTATTTT,CASSLGLAGTTDTQYF
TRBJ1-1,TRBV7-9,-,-,TGTGCCAGCAGCTTAGCGACCGGGGGTTCTACTGAAGCTTTCTTT,CASSLATGGSTEAFF
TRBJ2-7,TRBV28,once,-,TGTGCCAGCAGTTTATTGAGGGTCCCAGATCAGTACTTC,CASSLLRVPDQYF
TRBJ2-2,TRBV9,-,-,TGTGCCAGCAGCGTAGCGACTGGGGGGTTCACCGGGGAGCTGTTTTTT,CASSVATGGFTGELFF
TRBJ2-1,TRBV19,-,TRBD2,TGTGCCTCGAGAGGCTGGGAGGGCAATGAGCAGTTCTTC,CASRGWEGNEQFF
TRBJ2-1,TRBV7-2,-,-,TGTGCCAGCAGCGATAGACAGGTTTTATACAATGAGCAGTTCTTC,CASSDRQVLYNEQFF
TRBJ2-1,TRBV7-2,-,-,TGTGCCAGCAGCTTAGTTTCGGGGAGCACCTACAATGAGCAGTTCTTC,CASSLVSGSTYNEQFF
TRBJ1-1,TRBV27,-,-,TGTGCCAGCAGTTGGCAGACTACACCGAACACTGAAGCTTTCTTT,CASSWQTTPNTEAFF
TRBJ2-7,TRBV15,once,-,TGTGCCACCAGAGAGACAGGCAGAAACTCCTACGAGCAGTACTTC,CATRETGRNSYEQYF
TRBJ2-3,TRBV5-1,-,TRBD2,TGCGCCAGCAGCCTACAACTAGCGGGGCGCACAGATACGCAGTATTTT,CASSLQLAGRTDTQYF
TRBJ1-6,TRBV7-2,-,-,TGTGCCAGCAGTACGAGTAGTTCACCCCTCCACTTT,CASSTSSSPLHF
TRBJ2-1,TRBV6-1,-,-,TGTGCCAGCAGTGAAGCGCAGTCCTATGAGCAGTTCTTC,CASSEAQSYEQFF
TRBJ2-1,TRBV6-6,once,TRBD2,TGTGCCAGCAGTTACTTGGCGGGGGACTCGAATGAGCAGTTCTTC,CASSYLAGDSNEQFF
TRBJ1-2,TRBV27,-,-,TGTGCCACCTCCAGTTGGGGTCAGGGTAATGGCTACACCTTC,CATSSWGQGNGYTF
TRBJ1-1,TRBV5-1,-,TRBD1,TGCGCCAGCAGCGTTGGGGACAGCACACAAGAAGCTTTCTTT,CASSVGDSTQEAFF
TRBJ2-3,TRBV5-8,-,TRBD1,TGTGCCAGCGGACCAGGGGGCGGCACAGATACGCAGTATTTT,CASGPGGGTDTQYF
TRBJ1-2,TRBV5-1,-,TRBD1,TGCGCCAGCAGCCAGGGACAGGGGACATACTATGGCTACACCTTC,CASSQGQGTYYGYTF
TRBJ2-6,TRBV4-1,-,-,TGCGCCAGCAGCCAACTGACAGCTTCCACTGGGGCCAACGTCCTGACTTTC,CASSQLTASTGANVLTF
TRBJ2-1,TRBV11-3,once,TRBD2,TGTGCCAGCAGCTTAGCAGCGGGGGGAACCTACAATGAGCAGTTCTTC,CASSLAAGGTYNEQFF
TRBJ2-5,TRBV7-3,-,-,TGTGCCAGCAGCTCGACAGCCTCGGGGACCCAGTACTTC,CASSSTASGTQYF
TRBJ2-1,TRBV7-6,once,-,TGTGCCAGCAGCTTAGGCATAGTTACCTACAATGAGCAGTTCTTC,CASSLGIVTYNEQFF
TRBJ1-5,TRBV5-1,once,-,TGCGCCAGCAGCTTGGGGGCGGAGGGGCAGCCCCAGCATTTT,CASSLGAEGQPQHF
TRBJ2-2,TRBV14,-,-,TGTGCCAGCAGCCAAGGAAGACTCAACACCGGGGAGCTGTTTTTT,CASSQGRLNTGELFF
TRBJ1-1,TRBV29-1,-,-,TGCAGCGTTGGATGGCCTTTGCCTGACATGGGCACTGAAGCTTTCTTT,CSVGWPLPDMGTEAFF
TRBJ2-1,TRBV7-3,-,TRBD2,TGTGCCAGCAGCTTAGCGGGGGGAAATTACAATGAGCAGTTCTTC,CASSLAGGNYNEQFF
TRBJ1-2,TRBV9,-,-,TGTGCCAGCAGCCCCACGTCAGGACCCCGGGGGTCCTATGGCTACACCTTC,CASSPTSGPRGSYGYTF
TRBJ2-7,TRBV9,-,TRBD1,TGTGCCAGCAAGACAGGTAAGGACAGGGTCCCCTACGAGCAGTACTTC,CASKTGKDRVPYEQYF
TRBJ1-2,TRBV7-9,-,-,TGTGCCAGCAGCTTAGAGAGGACAGAAGCTAACTATGGCTACACCTTC,CASSLERTEANYGYTF
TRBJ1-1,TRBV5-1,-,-,TGCGCCAGCAGCTTGTCCAGGGGCGGGACTGAAGCTTTCTTT,CASSLSRGGTEAFF
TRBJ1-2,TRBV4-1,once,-,TGCGCCAGCAGCCAAACACAGGTTAACTATGGCTACACCTTC,CASSQTQVNYGYTF
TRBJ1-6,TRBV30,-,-,TGTGCCTGGAGTGTACCCGTCAAGGGGAATTCACCCCTCCACTTT,CAWSVPVKGNSPLHF
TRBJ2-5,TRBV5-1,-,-,TGCGCCAGCAGCTTTTCGTACCAAGAGACCCAGTACTTC,CASSFSYQETQYF
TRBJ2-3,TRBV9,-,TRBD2,TGTGCCAGCGGTTCCCTGAGCGGGGGCCCGACAGATACGCAGTATTTT,CASGSLSGGPTDTQYF
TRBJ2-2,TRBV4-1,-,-,TGCGCCAGCAGCCAAGTAGCCCGGAGTGCCGGGGAGCTGTTTTTT,CASSQVARSAGELFF
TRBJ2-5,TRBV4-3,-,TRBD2,TGCGCCAGCAGCCAAGACCCGCCTCGGGGGGGTCGGTGGGTCGAGACCCAGTACTTC,CASSQDPPRGGRWVETQYF
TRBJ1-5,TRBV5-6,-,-,TGTGCCAGCAGCCTGTCAGGGGCTGAGCCCCAGCATTTT,CASSLSGAEPQHF
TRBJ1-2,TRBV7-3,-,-,TGTGCCAGCAGCTTAGGCTTAGAGACAGGACTCACCTTC,CASSLGLETGLTF
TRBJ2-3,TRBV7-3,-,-,TGTGCCAGCAGCTCCAGGTCTAGCGCCACAGATACGCAGTATTTT,CASSSRSSATDTQYF
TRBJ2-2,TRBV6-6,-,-,TGTGCCAGCAGCCTACCCCGGGAGCTGTTTTTT,CASSLPRELFF
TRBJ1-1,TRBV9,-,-,TGTGCCAGCACCCGTAGGGGGGGATGGGACACTGAAGCTTTCTTT,CASTRRGGWDTEAFF
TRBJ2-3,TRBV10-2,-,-,TGCGCCAGCAGTAGCACTGGCACAGATACGCAGTATTTT,CASSSTGTDTQYF
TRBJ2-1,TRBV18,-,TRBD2,TGTGCCAGCTCACCCCGGACTAGCGGCGATGACAATGAGCAGTTCTTC,CASSPRTSGDDNEQFF
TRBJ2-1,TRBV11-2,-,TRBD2,TGTGCCAGCAGCTTCGGGGACTATCCGAATGAGCAGTTCTTC,CASSFGDYPNEQFF
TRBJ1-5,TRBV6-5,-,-,TGTGCCAGCAGTTACTCGAAGCGTAGCAATCAGCCCCAGCATTTT,CASSYSKRSNQPQHF